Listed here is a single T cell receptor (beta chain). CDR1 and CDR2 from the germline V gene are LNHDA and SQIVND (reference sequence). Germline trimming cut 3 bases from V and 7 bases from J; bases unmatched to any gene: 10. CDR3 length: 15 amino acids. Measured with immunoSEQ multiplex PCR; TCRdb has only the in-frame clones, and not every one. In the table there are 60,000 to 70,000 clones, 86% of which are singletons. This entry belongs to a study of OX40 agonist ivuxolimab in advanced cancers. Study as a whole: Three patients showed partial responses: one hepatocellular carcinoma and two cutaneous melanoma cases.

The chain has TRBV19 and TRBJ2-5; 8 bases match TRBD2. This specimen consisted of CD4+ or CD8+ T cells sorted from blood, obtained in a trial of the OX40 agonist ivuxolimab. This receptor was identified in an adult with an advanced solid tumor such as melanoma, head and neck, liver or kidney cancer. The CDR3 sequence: CASSITGTRGRTQYF. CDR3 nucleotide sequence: TGTGCCAGTAGTATTACCGGGACTAGGGGGAGGACCCAGTACTTC.